This record concerns one T cell receptor (beta chain) sequence. Its antigen is not identified. This CDR3 has 14 residues. Trimming removed 8 bases from V and 9 bases from J; junction bases left unmatched: 9. The germline V gene encodes CDR1 MNHEY and CDR2 SVGAGI. This specimen comes from a study of OX40 agonist ivuxolimab in advanced cancers. Notes on the study in general: Relative to CD4+ cells, CD8+ T cells on average had more expanded clones. Within 6 weeks, CD4+ and CD8+ blood T cells expanded clonally at 0.1 to 3.0 mg/kg.

Produced via immunoSEQ multiplex PCR; TCRdb's table is partial and in-frame only. In the table there are 80,000 or so clones, 85% to 90% of which are singletons. The specimen comprised CD4+ or CD8+ T cells sorted from blood, sampled in a trial of the OX40 agonist ivuxolimab. V and J are TRBV6-5 and TRBJ2-1; 11 nucleotides match TRBD2. The TCR comes from an adult with an advanced solid tumor such as melanoma, head and neck, liver or kidney cancer. Written as DNA, the CDR3 is TGTGCCAGCCATCTAGCGGGGGGATGGAGTGAGCAGTTCTTC. As protein: CASHLAGGWSEQFF.